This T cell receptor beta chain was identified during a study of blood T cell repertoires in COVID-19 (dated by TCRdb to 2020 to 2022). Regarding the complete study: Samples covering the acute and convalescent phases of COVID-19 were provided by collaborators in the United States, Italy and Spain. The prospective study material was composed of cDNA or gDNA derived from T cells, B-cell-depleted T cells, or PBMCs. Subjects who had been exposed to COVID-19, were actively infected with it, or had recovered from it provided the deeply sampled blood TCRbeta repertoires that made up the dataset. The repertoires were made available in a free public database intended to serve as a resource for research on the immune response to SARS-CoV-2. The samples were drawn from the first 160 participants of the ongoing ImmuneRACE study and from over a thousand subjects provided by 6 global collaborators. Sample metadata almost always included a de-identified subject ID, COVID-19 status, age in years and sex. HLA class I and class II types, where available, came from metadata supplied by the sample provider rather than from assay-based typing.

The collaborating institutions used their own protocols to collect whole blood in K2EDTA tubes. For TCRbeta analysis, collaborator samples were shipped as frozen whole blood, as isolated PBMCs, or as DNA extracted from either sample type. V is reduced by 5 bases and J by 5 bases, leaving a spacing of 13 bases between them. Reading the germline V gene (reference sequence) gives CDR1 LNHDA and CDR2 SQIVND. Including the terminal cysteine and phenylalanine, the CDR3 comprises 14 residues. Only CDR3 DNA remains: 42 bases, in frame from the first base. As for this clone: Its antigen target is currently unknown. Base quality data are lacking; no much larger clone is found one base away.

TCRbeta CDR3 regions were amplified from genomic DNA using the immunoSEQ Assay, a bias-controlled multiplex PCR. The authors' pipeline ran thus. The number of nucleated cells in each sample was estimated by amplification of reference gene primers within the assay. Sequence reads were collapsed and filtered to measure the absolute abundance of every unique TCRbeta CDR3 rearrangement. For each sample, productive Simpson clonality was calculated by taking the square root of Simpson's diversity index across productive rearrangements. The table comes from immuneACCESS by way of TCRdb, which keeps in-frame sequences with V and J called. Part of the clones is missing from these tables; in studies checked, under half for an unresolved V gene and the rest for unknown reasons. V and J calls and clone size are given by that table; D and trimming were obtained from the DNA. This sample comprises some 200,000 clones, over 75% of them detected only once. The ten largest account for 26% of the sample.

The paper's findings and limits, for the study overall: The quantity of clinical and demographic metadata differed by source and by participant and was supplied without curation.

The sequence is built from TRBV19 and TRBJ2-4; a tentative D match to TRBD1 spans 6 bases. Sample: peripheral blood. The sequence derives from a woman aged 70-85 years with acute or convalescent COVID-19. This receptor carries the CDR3 CASSPRGRQNIQYF. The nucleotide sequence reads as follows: TGTGCCAGTAGTCCCAGGGGCCGTCAAAACATTCAGTACTTC.